The 5 T cell receptor beta chains reported below all come from one sample, sequenced in a study of monozygotic twins with inflammatory bowel disease. Using the 5' RACE reads, TCRdb records one entry per CDR3 protein without DNA. This sample contains about 160,000 distinct CDR3 sequences. The sequencing sample was made of blood. The receptors stem from a human donor with ulcerative colitis or Crohn's disease, or a healthy co-twin of an affected twin (not recorded which).

The rearrangement uses TRBV7-2 and TRBJ2-7; lacking DNA, the TRBD2 call made by TCRdb goes unchecked. From germline, CDR1 is SGHTA and CDR2 FQGNSA. This CDR3 spans 15 amino acids. CDR3 amino acids: CASSYGTSGSRKQYF.

V gene TRBV12-3 or TRBV12-4 combines with J gene TRBJ2-1; TCRdb's D call of TRBD2 is untestable without DNA. This CDR3 region has 16 residues. CDR3: CASSPTSGRFTNEQFF.

V usage is TRBV20-1 and J usage is TRBJ2-1; TCRdb gives TRBD1 as the D gene, but with no DNA this cannot be confirmed. The germline CDR1 and CDR2 sequences are DFQATT and SNEGSKA (reference sequence). The CDR3 is 14 amino acids. The CDR3 sequence: CSAMAGARYNEQYF.

The chain uses TRBV6-2 or TRBV6-3 and TRBJ2-3; TCRdb outputs TRBD2, but without DNA this stays unchecked. This CDR3 is 15 amino acids long. Looked up from germline, CDR1 is MNHEY and CDR2 is SVGEGT. This chain's CDR3 is CASSYSISRADTQYF.

The chain combines TRBV4-2 with TRBJ2-2; lacking DNA, the TRBD2 call made by TCRdb goes unchecked. The germline gives CDR1 LGHNA, CDR2 YNFKEQ. CDR3 length: 18 residues. CDR3 region: CASSQQSGPNANTGELFF.